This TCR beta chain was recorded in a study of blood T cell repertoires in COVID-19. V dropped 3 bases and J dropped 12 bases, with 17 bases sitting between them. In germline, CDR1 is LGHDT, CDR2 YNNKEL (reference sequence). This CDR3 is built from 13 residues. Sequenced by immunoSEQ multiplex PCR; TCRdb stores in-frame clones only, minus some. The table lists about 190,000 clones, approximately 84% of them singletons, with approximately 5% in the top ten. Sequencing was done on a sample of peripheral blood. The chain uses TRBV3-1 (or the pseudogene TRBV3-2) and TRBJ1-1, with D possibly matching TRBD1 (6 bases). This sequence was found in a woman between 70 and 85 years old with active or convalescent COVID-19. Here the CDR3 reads CASSQGIGRGTFF. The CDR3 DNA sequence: TGTGCCAGCAGCCAGGGAATCGGGAGGGGGACTTTCTTT.